The next 29 T cell receptor beta chains were all read from a single sample in a study of blood T cell repertoires in COVID-19. Some clones are missing from TCRdb's copy, which holds only in-frame ones; the method was immunoSEQ multiplex PCR. This table has 150,000 to 200,000 clones, about 80% appearing once. Sequencing was done on a sample of peripheral blood. The receptors were gathered from an elderly woman with acute or convalescent COVID-19.

This rearrangement joins TRBV5-4 to TRBJ1-2, with 8 bases that match TRBD1. The V and J ends lost 1 base and 8 bases, in that order; junction bases with no gene match: 10. Germline V gives CDR1 SGHNT, CDR2 YYREEE (reference sequence). The CDR3 has 15 residues. The CDR3 region is CASSLRDRGVPGYTF. Written as DNA, the CDR3 is TGTGCCAGCAGCTTGCGCGACAGGGGAGTTCCCGGCTACACCTTC.

The chain combines TRBV3-1 (or the pseudogene TRBV3-2) with TRBJ2-7, with a weak D call TRBD2 (6 bases). Germline V gene data show CDR1 as LGHDT and CDR2 as YNNKEL (reference sequence). With 2 bases removed from V and 6 bases from J, the gap between germline ends came to 11 bases. The CDR3 extends over 13 amino acids. The CDR3 sequence: CASSQTGAGEQYF. The CDR3, as DNA: TGTGCCAGCAGCCAAACGGGAGCGGGCGAGCAGTACTTC.

This clone was counted once. The V call is TRBV29-1, the J call TRBJ1-1; D might be TRBD1 (5 bases). The ends were cut back, 4 bases at V and 6 bases at J, with 21 bases in the middle. CDR3 length equals 15 residues. From germline, CDR1 is SQVTM and CDR2 ANQGSEA. The CDR3 reads CSVGGIAGPSPEAFF. CDR3 sequence (DNA): TGCAGCGTTGGGGGAATTGCGGGACCCTCCCCTGAAGCTTTCTTT.

The rearrangement uses TRBV7-2 and TRBJ1-2; 7 bases are a match to TRBD1. Germline loops: CDR1 SGHTA, CDR2 FQGNSA. The CDR3 has 14 amino acids. The J segment lost 7 bases and the V segment lost 5 bases, leaving 10 bases of the junction unmatched. CDR3 amino acids: CASSLRTGTIGYTF. The CDR3 DNA reads TGTGCCAGCAGCCTCCGGACAGGTACTATTGGCTACACCTTC. The full variable domain, its missing parts supplied by reference TRBV7-2 and TRBJ1-2, is GAGVSQSPSNKVTEKGKDVELRCDPISGHTALYWYRQSLGQGLEFLIYFQGNSAPDKSGLPSDRFSAERTGGSVSTLTIQRTQQEDSAVYLCASSLRTGTIGYTFGSGTRLTVV.

This rearrangement joins TRBV25-1 to TRBJ2-2; 8 nucleotides match TRBD2. V lost 3 bases, J lost 5 bases, and 5 bases stayed unmatched. Germline CDR1 reads MGHDK; CDR2 reads SYGVNS. The CDR3 consists of 15 residues. The CDR3 DNA is TGTGCCAGCAGTGAGCCGGGACTAGGGACCGGGGAGCTGTTTTTT. Translating gives CASSEPGLGTGELFF.

The chain employs TRBV12-3 or TRBV12-4 and TRBJ1-2; 8 bases match TRBD1. The CDR3 length is 12 residues. Unmatched junction bases numbered 4, after V lost 5 bases and J lost 8 bases. CDR3 sequence reads: CASSPGTGGYTF. The CDR3 DNA sequence: TGTGCCAGCAGTCCCGGGACAGGAGGCTACACCTTC.

This chain uses TRBV6-6 with TRBJ1-4; the match to TRBD1 covers 7 bases. J was trimmed by 10 bases and V by 5 bases; bases with no gene match: 13. CDR1 and CDR2 (germline): MNHNY, SVGAGI (reference sequence). The length of the CDR3 is 15 residues. CDR3 coding DNA: TGTGCCAGCAGTCCCCAGGGGGTCCGGATAGGAAAACTGTTTTTT. Translating gives CASSPQGVRIGKLFF.

The chain carries TRBV29-1 and TRBJ2-6, with TRBD2 as a possible D gene (6 bases). Germline V CDR1 and CDR2: SQVTM, ANQGSEA. CDR3 size: 18 residues. V lost 6 bases and J lost 0, with 21 bases in between. The CDR3, as DNA: TGCAGCGTGGGGGGACCGAGGCTGGGCGCCTCTGGGGCCAACGTCCTGACTTTC. Its translation: CSVGGPRLGASGANVLTF.

This chain joins TRBV12-3 or TRBV12-4 and TRBJ2-1, with no clear D. The CDR3 is 12 amino acids. Between the trimmed V and J ends, which lost 4 bases and 7 bases, there was a span of 8 bases. The CDR3 DNA sequence: TGTGCCAGCAGTTGGGCAGGTAATGAGCAGTTCTTC. Protein product: CASSWAGNEQFF.

This sequence joins TRBV15 and TRBJ2-6; TRBD1 matches 8 bases. CDR1 is LNHNV and CDR2 is YYDKDF in the germline V gene (reference sequence). This CDR3 has 17 amino acids. Unmatched junction bases numbered 3, after V lost 1 base and J lost 1 base. CDR3 sequence (DNA): TGTGCCACCAGCAGAGGACAGGGGAAATCTGGGGCCAACGTCCTGACTTTC. Translation: CATSRGQGKSGANVLTF.

This chain links TRBV10-3 with TRBJ2-1; 7 nucleotides agree with TRBD2. V lost 6 bases to trimming and J lost 4 bases; unmatched junction nucleotides: 12. The germline gives CDR1 ENHRY, CDR2 SYGVKD. CDR3 size: 16 residues. This chain's CDR3 is CAISALPGLTYNEQFF. The CDR3 DNA sequence: TGTGCCATCAGCGCCCTCCCGGGACTAACTTACAATGAGCAGTTCTTC.

The CDR3 sequence is CASSDGAEAFF. CDR3 in DNA: TGCGCCAGCAGTGACGGGGCTGAAGCTTTCTTT. The rearrangement joins TRBV10-1 to TRBJ1-1; D uncertain. Germline CDR1 is WNHNN and CDR2 is SYGVQD (reference sequence). The CDR3 length is 11 residues. The V end was cut by 3 bases, the J end by 6 bases, with 5 bases between.

The chain joins TRBV9 to TRBJ2-4, with 13 nucleotides matching TRBD2. The J segment lost 0 bases and the V segment lost 3 bases, leaving 9 bases of the junction unmatched. The CDR3 is 19 amino acids. Germline loops: CDR1 SGDLS, CDR2 YYNGEE. This CDR3 is CASSASGLAGELAKNIQYF. The CDR3, as DNA: TGTGCCAGCAGCGCATCCGGACTAGCGGGGGAACTAGCCAAAAACATTCAGTACTTC.

The chain has TRBV29-1 and TRBJ2-2; D is ambiguous. Trimming took off 3 bases at V and 6 bases at J, with 11 bases between the two ends. In germline, CDR1 is SQVTM, CDR2 ANQGSEA. CDR3 length: 13 residues. CDR3 region: CSVELQVPGELFF. The CDR3, as DNA: TGCAGCGTTGAGTTGCAGGTCCCCGGGGAGCTGTTTTTT.

On this clone itself: Other DNA sequences from this sample encode an identical CDR3 as well. The V call is TRBV18, the J call TRBJ1-4, with TRBD1 matching over 8 bases. The CDR3 is 16 amino acids. V lost 3 bases, J lost 7 bases, and 10 bases stayed unmatched. CDR1 and CDR2 from the germline V gene are KGHSH and LQKENI. In DNA form, the CDR3 reads TGTGCCAGCTCACCTCCCCAGACAGGGGTCGGTGAAAAACTGTTTTTT. It encodes CASSPPQTGVGEKLFF.

The chain recombines TRBV27 with TRBJ2-7; D remains unclear. This CDR3 has 14 residues. Germline V gene lookup returns CDR1 MNHEY and CDR2 SMNVEV (reference sequence). The V and J ends lost 6 bases and 3 bases respectively, with 15 bases between them. Here the CDR3 reads CASRRNFEVYEQYF. The DNA for the CDR3 is TGTGCCAGCAGACGGAATTTTGAGGTCTACGAGCAGTACTTC.

This rearrangement joins TRBV7-2 to TRBJ2-7; 7 bases align to TRBD1. The CDR3 loop spans 12 amino acids. Germline loops: CDR1 SGHTA, CDR2 FQGNSA. V was pared by 4 bases and J by 3 bases, with 0 bases of the junction left unmatched. CDR3 sequence reads: CASSWDSYEQYF. The CDR3 nucleotides read TGTGCCAGCAGCTGGGACAGCTACGAGCAGTACTTC.

This clone appeared a single time. This chain links TRBV7-2 with TRBJ1-6; 7 positions agree with TRBD1. The ends lost 5 bases at V and 10 bases at J; junction bases unmatched: 14. This CDR3 spans 16 amino acids. Germline CDR1 reads SGHTA; CDR2 reads FQGNSA. In nucleotides, the CDR3 is TGTGCCAGCAGCCTCAGAGGGGGCGCGGATGGATCACCCCTCCACTTT. It codes for CASSLRGGADGSPLHF.

This chain joins TRBV28 and TRBJ2-7; 11 nucleotides agree with TRBD2. Germline loops: CDR1 MDHEN, CDR2 SYDVKM. V lost 1 base and J lost 1; bases outside the gene matches: 3. CDR3 length: 16 amino acids. The CDR3 sequence is CASSLYLAGGSYEQYF. The CDR3, as DNA: TGTGCCAGCAGTTTATACCTAGCGGGAGGTTCCTACGAGCAGTACTTC.

The J gene is TRBJ2-5, the V gene TRBV25-1, with 13 bases matching TRBD2. In germline, CDR1 is MGHDK, CDR2 SYGVNS. The CDR3 loop spans 18 amino acids. The V segment lost 3 bases and the J segment 5 bases; nucleotides outside the gene matches: 12. DNA for the CDR3: TGTGCCAGCAGTGACAAGAGACTAGCGGGAGGACCGAGCGAGACCCAGTACTTC. Translated: CASSDKRLAGGPSETQYF.

This clone showed up just a few times. This sequence joins TRBV29-1 and TRBJ2-3; 7 positions match TRBD2. Germline CDR1 and CDR2: SQVTM and ANQGSEA. The CDR3 has 14 residues. With V trimmed by 3 bases and J by 7 bases, 10 bases remained unmatched. As DNA, the CDR3 is TGCAGCGTTGACGTCGGGAGGAAGTCATATACGCAGTATTTT. Its protein is CSVDVGRKSYTQYF.

The chain joins TRBV30 to TRBJ1-3; D is uncertain. V lost 2 bases and J lost 0, with 8 bases in between. Germline V CDR1 and CDR2: GTSNPN, SVGIG (reference sequence). This CDR3 region has 14 residues. In DNA form, the CDR3 reads TGTGCCTGGAGTCGAGGAGTCTCTGGAAACACCATATATTTT. It specifies CAWSRGVSGNTIYF.

The genes are TRBV2 and TRBJ2-1, with 8 bases identical to TRBD1. This CDR3 has 14 amino acids. Looked up from germline, CDR1 is SNHLY and CDR2 is FYNNEI. With V trimmed by 6 bases and J by 8 bases, 9 bases remained unmatched. The CDR3 loop reads CASSPRTGTDEQFF. The CDR3, as DNA: TGTGCCAGCAGCCCAAGGACAGGGACCGATGAGCAGTTCTTC.

J is TRBJ1-1 and V is TRBV2; D is ambiguous. The CDR3 runs to 12 residues. Germline CDR1 SNHLY, CDR2 FYNNEI. The V end was cut by 4 bases, the J end by 2 bases, with 5 bases between. The CDR3 region has the DNA TGTGCCAGCAGTGTTCCTAACACTGAAGCTTTCTTT. This sequence encodes CASSVPNTEAFF. The entire variable domain, with the rest obtained from reference TRBV2 and TRBJ1-1, is as follows: EPEVTQTPSHQVTQMGQEVILRCVPISNHLYFYWYRQILGQKVEFLVSFYNNEISEKSEIFDDQFSVERPDGSNFTLKIRSTKLEDSAMYFCASSVPNTEAFFGQGTRLTVV.

The genes are TRBV9 and TRBJ1-3; a weak D match, TRBD1 (5 bases). The CDR3 is 16 residues long. Trimming left V 0 bases short and J 0 bases short, with 10 bases between. Germline-derived CDR1 and CDR2 are SGDLS and YYNGEE. CDR3 nucleotide sequence: TGTGCCAGCAGCGTAGGCCGGACATACTCTGGAAACACCATATATTTT. Protein sequence: CASSVGRTYSGNTIYF.

The rearrangement links TRBV7-2 to TRBJ1-2; D is ambiguous. The V and J ends lost 11 bases and 3 bases respectively, with 19 bases between them. This CDR3 spans 14 amino acids. Germline CDR1 is SGHTA and CDR2 is FQGNSA. CDR3 DNA sequence: TGTGCCCAGCCCGGGTTAACCTTGGACTATGGCTACACCTTC. It encodes CAQPGLTLDYGYTF.

This sequence joins TRBV5-1 and TRBJ1-2; no clear D. With 4 bases removed from V and 3 bases from J, the gap between germline ends came to 10 bases. Germline loops: CDR1 SGHRS, CDR2 YFSETQ. This CDR3 is built from 13 residues. The CDR3 region has the DNA TGCGCCAGCAGCCGCCGGGGTGACTATGGCTACACCTTC. As protein: CASSRRGDYGYTF. The whole variable domain, filled in from reference TRBV5-1 and TRBJ1-2, reads KAGVTQTPRYLIKTRGQQVTLSCSPISGHRSVSWYQQTPGQGLQFLFEYFSETQRNKGNFPGRFSGRQFSNSRSEMNVSTLELGDSALYLCASSRRGDYGYTFGSGTRLTVV.

This chain joins TRBV19 and TRBJ1-1, with TRBD1 as a possible D gene (5 bases). This CDR3 contains 14 residues. Germline CDR1 LNHDA, CDR2 SQIVND (reference sequence). V dropped 2 bases and J dropped 4 bases, with 11 bases sitting between them. The DNA for the CDR3 is TGTGCCAGTAGTATAAATGACAGATCCACTGAAGCTTTCTTT. This encodes CASSINDRSTEAFF.

V is TRBV9 and J is TRBJ2-7, with 9 nucleotides matching TRBD1. Germline-derived CDR1 and CDR2 are SGDLS and YYNGEE. CDR3 length: 15 residues. V shed 2 bases, J shed 3 bases, and the junction held 6 bases outside the gene matches. The DNA for the CDR3 is TGTGCCAGCAGCGTGGGACAGGGCAAAAGCTACGAGCAGTACTTC. The encoded protein is CASSVGQGKSYEQYF.